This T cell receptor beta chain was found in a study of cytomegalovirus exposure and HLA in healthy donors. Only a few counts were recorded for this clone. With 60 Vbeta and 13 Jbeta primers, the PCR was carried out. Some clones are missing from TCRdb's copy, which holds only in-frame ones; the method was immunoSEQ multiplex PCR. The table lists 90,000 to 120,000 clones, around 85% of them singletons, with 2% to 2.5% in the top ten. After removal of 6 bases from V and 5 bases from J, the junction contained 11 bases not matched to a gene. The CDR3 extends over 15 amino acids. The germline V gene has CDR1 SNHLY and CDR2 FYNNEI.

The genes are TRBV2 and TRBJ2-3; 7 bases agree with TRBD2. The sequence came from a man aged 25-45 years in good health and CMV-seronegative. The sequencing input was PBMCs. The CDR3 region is CASSLGLVVGDTQYF. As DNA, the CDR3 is TGTGCCAGCAGCCTCGGACTAGTAGTGGGAGATACGCAGTATTTT.